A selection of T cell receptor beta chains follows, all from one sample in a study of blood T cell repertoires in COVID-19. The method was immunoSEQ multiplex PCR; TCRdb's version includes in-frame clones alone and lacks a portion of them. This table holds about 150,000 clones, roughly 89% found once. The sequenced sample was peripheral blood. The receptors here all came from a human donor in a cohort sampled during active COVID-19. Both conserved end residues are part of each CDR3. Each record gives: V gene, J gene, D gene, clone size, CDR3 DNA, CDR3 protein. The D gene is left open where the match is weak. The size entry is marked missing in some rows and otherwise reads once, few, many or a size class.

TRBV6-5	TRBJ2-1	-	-	TGTGCCAGCAGAGTGACTGACCTCTCCTACAATGAGCAGTTCTTC	CASRVTDLSYNEQFF
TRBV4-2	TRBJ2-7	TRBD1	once	TGTGCCAGCAGCCGGGACAGAGCTACTAGGGCCGAGCAGTACTTC	CASSRDRATRAEQYF
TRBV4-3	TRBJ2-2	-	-	TGCGCCAGCAGCCAAGAAAGAACTGGCACCGGGGAGCTGTTTTTT	CASSQERTGTGELFF
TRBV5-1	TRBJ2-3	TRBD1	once	TGCGCCAGCAGCTTGAGTGGGACAGGGGCAACAGATACGCAGTATTTT	CASSLSGTGATDTQYF
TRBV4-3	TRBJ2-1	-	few	TGCGCCAGCAGCCAAACCGGGAGTAACAATGAGCAGTTCTTC	CASSQTGSNNEQFF
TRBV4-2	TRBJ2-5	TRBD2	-	TGTGCCAGCAGCCAAGATGGGATAGCGGGGGGGCGTGAGACCCAGTACTTC	CASSQDGIAGGRETQYF
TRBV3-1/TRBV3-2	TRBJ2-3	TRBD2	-	TGTGCCAGCAGCCGATGGCGGGGGAGCACAGATACGCAGTATTTT	CASSRWRGSTDTQYF
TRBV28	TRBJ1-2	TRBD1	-	TGTGCCAGCAGGGTGACAGGGGACTATGGCTACACCTTC	CASRVTGDYGYTF
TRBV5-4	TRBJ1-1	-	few	TGTGCCAGCAGCTATTACAGTTTGAACACTGAAGCTTTCTTT	CASSYYSLNTEAFF
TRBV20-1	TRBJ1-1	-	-	TGCAGTGAACGGGGAGACACTGAAGCTTTCTTT	CSERGDTEAFF
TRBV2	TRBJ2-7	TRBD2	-	TGTGCCAGTTGTACTAGCGGGGGTTACGAGCAGTACTTC	CASCTSGGYEQYF
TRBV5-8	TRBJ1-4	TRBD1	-	TGTGCCAGCAGCCTAGGACAGGGGTGGGAGACTAATGAAAAACTGTTTTTT	CASSLGQGWETNEKLFF
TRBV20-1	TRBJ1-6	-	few	TGCAGTGCTAGTACGGGAAACCTAAATTCACCCCTCCACTTT	CSASTGNLNSPLHF
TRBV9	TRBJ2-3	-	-	TGTGCCAGCAGCGTACGGGCCGAGGGAGATACGCAGTATTTT	CASSVRAEGDTQYF
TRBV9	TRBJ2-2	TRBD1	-	TGTGCCAGCCGGACAGGGATCACTAACACCGGGGAGCTGTTTTTT	CASRTGITNTGELFF
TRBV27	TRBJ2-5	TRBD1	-	TGTGCCAGCAGTTTAAGGATATCAGGGGGGACCCAGTACTTC	CASSLRISGGTQYF
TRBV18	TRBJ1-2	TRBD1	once	TGTGCCAGCTCACCTTCAGGGGGGTATGGCTACACCTTC	CASSPSGGYGYTF
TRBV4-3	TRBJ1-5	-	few	TGCGCCAGCAGCCAAGTATTGAACGGGGATCAGCCCCAGCATTTT	CASSQVLNGDQPQHF
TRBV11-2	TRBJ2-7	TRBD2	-	TGTGCCAGCAGCTCGGCGGGGGGAACCCCGCAGTACTTC	CASSSAGGTPQYF
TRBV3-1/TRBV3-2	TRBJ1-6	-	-	TGTGCCAGCAGCCAAGGACTGTCCAGGGTAAATTCACCCCTCCACTTT	CASSQGLSRVNSPLHF
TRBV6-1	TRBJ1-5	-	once	TGTGCCAGCAGTGAAAGGTCAGGGCCCAATCAGCCCCAGCATTTT	CASSERSGPNQPQHF
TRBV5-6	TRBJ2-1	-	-	TGTGCCAGCAGCTTGGCTCAGATCTACAATGAGCAGTTCTTC	CASSLAQIYNEQFF
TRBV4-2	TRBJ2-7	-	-	TGTGCCAGCAGCCCCTACACGGGTTCCGGCGAGCAGTACTTC	CASSPYTGSGEQYF
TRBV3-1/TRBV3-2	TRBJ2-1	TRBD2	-	TGTGCCAGCAGCCACCGATCGACTAGCGGGGGGGCCCCCTCTGTAAATGAGCAGTTCTTC	CASSHRSTSGGAPSVNEQFF
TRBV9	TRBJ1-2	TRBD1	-	TGTGCCAGCAGCCCCCGGACAGGGGGCTATGGCTACACCTTC	CASSPRTGGYGYTF
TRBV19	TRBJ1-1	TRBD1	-	TGTGCCAGTAACGACAGGGGCGGGGGTAACACTGAAGCTTTCTTT	CASNDRGGGNTEAFF
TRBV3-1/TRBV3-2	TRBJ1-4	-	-	TGTGCCAGCACCAGAAATGAAAAACTGTTTTTT	CASTRNEKLFF
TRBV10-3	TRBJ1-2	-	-	TGTGCCATCAGTGAGGAATCAGGGGATTCGTGGGGCTACACCTTC	CAISEESGDSWGYTF
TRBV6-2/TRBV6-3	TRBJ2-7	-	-	TGTGCCAGCAGTTACTCGATTCGGGGACTTTACGAGCAGTACTTC	CASSYSIRGLYEQYF
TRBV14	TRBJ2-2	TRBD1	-	TGTGCCAGCAGCCACAGGACAGGGTATAGGACCGGGGAGCTGTTTTTT	CASSHRTGYRTGELFF
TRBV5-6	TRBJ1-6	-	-	TGTGCCAGCAGCTTGGATGGGAGGAAGGCTGGGTATAATTCACCCCTCCACTTT	CASSLDGRKAGYNSPLHF
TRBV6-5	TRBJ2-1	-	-	TGTGCCAGCAGGCGGAATGAGCAGTTCTTC	CASRRNEQFF
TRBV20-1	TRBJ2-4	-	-	TGCAGTGCTAGTCAGAACAGCAAAAACATTCAGTACTTC	CSASQNSKNIQYF
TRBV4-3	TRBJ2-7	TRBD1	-	TGCGCCAGCAGCCGAAACAGGGGGGCCTACGAGCAGTACTTC	CASSRNRGAYEQYF